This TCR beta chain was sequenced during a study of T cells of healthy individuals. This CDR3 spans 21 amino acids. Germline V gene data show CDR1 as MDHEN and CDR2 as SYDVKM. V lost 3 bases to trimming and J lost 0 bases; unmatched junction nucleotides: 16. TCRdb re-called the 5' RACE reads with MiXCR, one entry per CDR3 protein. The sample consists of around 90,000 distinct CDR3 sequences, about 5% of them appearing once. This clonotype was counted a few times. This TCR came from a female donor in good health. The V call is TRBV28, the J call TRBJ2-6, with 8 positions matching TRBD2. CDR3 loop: CASSFNRERTSGRSGANVLTF. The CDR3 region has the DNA TGTGCCAGCAGTTTCAACAGGGAGCGTACTAGCGGACGCTCTGGGGCCAACGTCCTGACTTTC. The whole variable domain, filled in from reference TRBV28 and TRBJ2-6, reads DVKVTQSSRYLVKRTGEKVFLECVQDMDHENMFWYRQDPGLGLRLIYFSYDVKMKEKGDIPEGYSVSREKKERFSLILESASTNQTSMYLCASSFNRERTSGRSGANVLTFGAGSRLTVL.